This T cell receptor (beta chain) emerged from a study of blood T cells in healthy people across ages (dated by TCRdb to the mid-2010s). Regarding the complete study: In model experiments, template switching captured about one uniquely barcoded TCR beta cDNA molecule for every two T cells. To track age-related changes in TCR beta repertoire diversity, the study relied on deep sequencing normalized with unique cDNA molecular identifiers. The donors were divided into four age groups: young (average roughly 17 years), middle-aged (about 40), aged (approximately 62) and long-lived (82). To avoid experimental bias, donors of different ages were randomly spread across the sequencing lanes. Using the same blood draw, the study looked at two additional independent replicas of 1 million unique cDNA reads for two donors, one aged 18 to 29 and the other aged 80 or older.

Of note for this clonotype: Its target antigen remains unknown. No much larger clone is present one base from it, and per-base qualities are unavailable.

Systemically healthy Caucasian individuals from Russia, around 38 in total and aged roughly 6 to 100 years, were included as donors. Around 10 milliliters of peripheral blood were collected from each donor into EDTA-treated Vacutainer tubes. Ficoll-Paque density-gradient centrifugation was used to isolate PBMCs, with at least 6 million obtained per sample. Trizol reagent was used to extract total RNA from PBMCs, with at least 5.5 micrograms per sample. The percentages of naive CD45RAhigh/CD27high T cells were determined by flow cytometry on a PBMC aliquot from every donor. Overall study outcomes, separate from this receptor: Conclusive comparison of naive and antigen-experienced compartments was prevented by the profiling of bulk unsorted PBMCs. Total diversity estimates from one million sequenced T cells were considered lower bounds and underestimates. A strong correlation was found between observed TCR beta diversity and the percentage of naive T cells measured by flow cytometry. Compared with the aged group, the long-lived group had more naive CD4+ T cells, fewer expanded clones and increased TCR diversity, a pattern suggesting age selection. Observed TCR beta diversity per million T cells fell roughly linearly with age, and a significant reduction was already apparent by age roughly 41. Because donor CMV infection status was unknown, age-related changes in expanded clonotypes were potentially confounded.

Libraries were constructed by 5' RACE. The sequencer was an Illumina HiSeq 2500. A second 7 to 11 cycle PCR used a sample-barcoded 5' primer and a J-beta primer mix. A unique molecular identifier was introduced onto each TCR beta cDNA molecule by a template-switch 5' adaptor carrying 12 random nucleotides. Each sample yielded at least 3 million CDR3-containing paired-end reads. All of the RNA was converted into first-strand cDNA using the Mint cDNA synthesis kit, with a TRBC-specific oligonucleotide serving as the primer. All cDNA was treated with uracil-DNA glycosylase and then went through a first 18-cycle PCR with the universal primers M1SS and BC2_uni_R. In the original analysis: Each sample was normalized by randomly selecting 1 million high-quality reads, each carrying a distinct molecular identifier. Reads with shared molecular identifiers were discarded instead of being binned into consensus sequences. CDR3 identification, clonotype clustering and error correction used MiTCR with a Q25 quality threshold and the strictest error-elimination algorithm. Lower-bound total TCR beta diversity was estimated with a nonparametric unseen species model using Euler transformation. TCRdb redid the processing of the public reads, applying fastp at Q25 and MiXCR, and retained in-frame beta chains. Entries are consolidated by CDR3 protein sequence, retaining the most common genes and DNA. The V and J calls follow TCRdb's processing rather than the paper's. This sample lists about 800,000 distinct CDR3 sequences; 55% to 75% were detected once. The ten top clones hold about 20% of the sample.

The cysteine opens and the phenylalanine closes a CDR3 of 18 amino acids. Just the 54-base CDR3 DNA is kept, in frame starting at base 1. V lost 1 base and J lost 5 bases, and the count of bases not matched to a germline gene is 12. Looking up the germline V gene yields CDR1 MGHRA and CDR2 YSYEKL. The source material was blood. Here the chain combines TRBV4-1 and TRBJ2-2, with 8 bases in between that match TRBD2. This TCR was recovered from a young man in good health. Read as DNA, the sequence is TGCGCCAGCAGCCAAGGAGGGTCGACGGGGGGGCATACCGGGGAGCTGTTTTTT. Its protein product is CASSQGGSTGGHTGELFF.